Sequencing of this TCR beta chain was carried out in a study of blood T cell repertoires in COVID-19. Study context: The United States, Italy and Spain were the sources of the acute and convalescent COVID-19 samples.

Produced via immunoSEQ multiplex PCR; TCRdb's table is partial and in-frame only. The sample holds roughly 150,000 clones; over 80% are singletons and the top ten take around 5.1%. With 2 bases removed from V and 4 bases from J, the gap between germline ends came to 9 bases. This CDR3 is 15 amino acids long. Looked up from germline, CDR1 is MNHNS and CDR2 is SASEGT. The study drew participants aged about 18 to 89 years from some 24 US areas. The gene calls are TRBV6-1 and TRBJ1-6, with D perhaps matching TRBD1 (6 bases). Sequenced input: PBMCs or T cells enriched from blood (not recorded which). The source of this sequence is a man in his 70s who had been exposed to COVID-19. As DNA, the CDR3 is TGTGCCAGCAGTGAACAGACAGGATATAATTCACCCCTCCACTTT. This sequence encodes CASSEQTGYNSPLHF.